This entry is about one T cell receptor (beta chain). Its matching antigen is unknown. Authors of the study amplified TCR beta CDR3 regions from RNA transcripts. The HTBI primer set was used in a first-round RT-PCR of the TCR CDR3. TCRdb analysed the multiplex PCR reads with MiXCR anew, one entry per CDR3 protein. The sample lists under 350,000 distinct CDR3 sequences, about 20% occurring once. The source of the sample is a study of T cells in Graves' hyperthyroidism and ophthalmopathy. Notes on the study in general: Ophthalmopathy onset followed model prediction by a median approximately 7 months.

Each 10 ml fresh peripheral blood draw supplied the PBMCs. Sequenced material: blood. The TCR comes from a woman aged 50 to 60 with Graves' hyperthyroidism.

The CDR3 sequence is CASSLGRPGPREGELFF. CDR3 nucleotides: TGTGCCAGCAGCTTAGGCCGCCCAGGCCCGCGAGAGGGGGAGCTGTTTTTT. The chain has TRBV7-9 and TRBJ2-2; D call uncertain. Per germline, CDR1 SEHNR and CDR2 FQNEAQ (reference sequence). V lost 1 base and J 8 bases, leaving 20 bases between the germline ends. This CDR3 is built from 17 residues.